Included here is one TCR beta chain sequence, with context. The antigen remains undetermined. The same CDR3 is also encoded by other DNA sequences in this sample. Repertoires were generated with immunoSEQ multiplex PCR, while TCRdb's copy carries only in-frame clones and drops some. Altogether 110,000 or so clones are present, 88% being singletons, with the ten largest covering 6.5%. The data stem from a study of T cell responses to AZD1222 COVID-19 vaccine. Study conclusions and caveats: Spike-specific TCR breadth and depth both grew after two AZD1222 doses. At baseline, seropositivity was found in only a handful of AZD1222 recipients. Reportedly, close to half of spike-specific TCRs are directed against unmutated variant regions. CD4 TCRs associated with vaccination spanned spike, dominating at 160-218 and 743-854.

This CDR3 has 16 amino acids. Trimming shortened V by 0 bases and J by 0 bases, and 9 bases separated the two germline ends. Germline assignment: CDR1 MNHEY and CDR2 SMNVEV (reference sequence). The sequence came from an adult who received the AZD1222 COVID-19 vaccine. The V call is TRBV27, the J call TRBJ1-3; the D is unclear. Sequencing was performed on peripheral blood, taken 28 days after the second AZD1222 dose. The CDR3 loop is CASSLSGVLSGNTIYF. CDR3 nucleotides: TGTGCCAGCAGTTTATCTGGGGTTCTCTCTGGAAACACCATATATTTT.